This T cell receptor beta chain was retrieved from a study of blood T cell repertoires in COVID-19. As for the study in general: From the United States, Italy and Spain came samples of acute and convalescent COVID-19. Nucleic acid was either cDNA or gDNA, and it came from T cells, B-cell-depleted T cells, or PBMCs.

Seattle cases were enrolled at active infection and followed longitudinally. Germline lookup yields CDR1 LGHDT and CDR2 YNNKEL (reference sequence). The CDR3 length is 17 residues. Trimming removed 4 bases from V and 8 bases from J; junction bases left unmatched: 19. In the source study's methods: Researchers report that nucleated cell counts were estimated from reference gene primer amplification. This table comes from immunoSEQ multiplex PCR, and its TCRdb copy is limited to in-frame clones, with some not included. The DNA gave D and trimming, while V, J and clone size come from that table. The sample holds roughly 250,000 clones, about 93% seen once.

The TCR originated in a man aged 25 to 45 with COVID-19, enrolled during active disease. V is TRBV3-1 (or the pseudogene TRBV3-2) and J is TRBJ1-2, with 7 bases matching TRBD1. Sequencing was carried out using peripheral blood. The CDR3 region has the DNA TGTGCCAGCAGCCGAGGAGGCAGGGGGGAGCCGGCCAGGGGCTACACCTTC. This codes for CASSRGGRGEPARGYTF.